This TCR beta chain was captured by sequencing in a study of T cell responses to AZD1222 COVID-19 vaccine. The V and J ends lost 0 bases and 5 bases respectively, with 14 bases between them. The CDR3 length is 16 residues. CDR1 SGHRS and CDR2 YFSETQ come from the germline V gene. Clones were sequenced by immunoSEQ multiplex PCR, and TCRdb holds only the in-frame ones, with some missing. The table has fewer than 200,000 clones, approximately 92% seen once; the top ten hold approximately 1.3%. V usage is TRBV5-1 and J usage is TRBJ1-4; D is perhaps TRBD1 (5 bases). Source: peripheral blood, taken on day 0 of AZD1222 vaccination. The origin of this receptor is an adult in good health. CDR3 amino acids: CASSLVESRENEKLFF. Here the CDR3 DNA reads TGCGCCAGCAGCTTGGTGGAAAGCAGGGAAAATGAAAAACTGTTTTTT. Combining the CDR3 with reference TRBV5-1 and TRBJ1-4 gives the whole variable domain KAGVTQTPRYLIKTRGQQVTLSCSPISGHRSVSWYQQTPGQGLQFLFEYFSETQRNKGNFPGRFSGRQFSNSRSEMNVSTLELGDSALYLCASSLVESRENEKLFFGSGTQLSVL.